This TCR beta chain originates from a study of blood T cell repertoires in COVID-19. About the research overall: COVID-19 samples from acute and convalescent phases originated in the United States, Italy and Spain. T cells, B-cell-depleted T cells, or PBMCs provided the cDNA or gDNA that served as material.

Authors' methods: Cell counts per sample came from amplifying reference gene primers. TCRdb's table, derived via immunoSEQ multiplex PCR, lists solely in-frame clones and lacks some. V, J and clone size are taken as reported in that table, and D and trimming were inferred from the DNA itself. The sample has about 270,000 clones; roughly 90% are singletons. Trimming left V 9 bases short and J 5 bases short, with 18 bases between. Germline V lookup: CDR1 SGHNT, CDR2 YYREEE (reference sequence). The CDR3 consists of 13 residues. This clone was observed a single time. The chain joins TRBV5-4 to TRBJ2-7, with TRBD2 as a possible D gene (5 bases). Sequencing was performed on peripheral blood. The source of this sequence is a woman in her 70s with COVID-19, enrolled during active disease. Here the CDR3 DNA reads TGTGCCACCTCGGGAACCTCTGGGGACGAGCAGTACTTC. Translation gives CATSGTSGDEQYF.